This T cell receptor (beta chain) was found in a study of vaccination effects on CD4 cells after COVID-19. Germline CDR1 SGHRS, CDR2 YFSETQ. The V end lost 2 bases, the J end lost 2 bases, and 13 bases lay between the germline ends. The CDR3 consists of 15 residues. Measured with immunoSEQ multiplex PCR; TCRdb has only the in-frame clones, and not every one. The data contain over 15,000 clones, about 76% of them singletons. In this sample, this clone turned up once. The antigen remains unidentified. Expansion of antigen-specific CD4+ T cells with viral peptide pools was carried out by the ViraFEST assay before sequencing. With roughly nine days of culture completed, CD4+ T cells were isolated. The person's infection with SARS-CoV-2, confirmed by PCR, took place between March and December 2020. Every participant took two doses of the BNT162b2 or mRNA-1273 vaccine. Researchers swapped half the medium for IL-2 medium on both days 3 and 7.

Sequencing was performed on CD4+ T cells from PBMCs cultured with SARS-CoV-2 spike peptides, taken after COVID-19 vaccination. The clonotype was recovered from a human donor who had a prior SARS-CoV-2 infection. The chain has TRBV5-1 and TRBJ2-5; tentatively, D is TRBD1 (7 bases). As DNA, the CDR3 is TGCGCCAGCAGCTTCGGCGGGACAGCTCAAGAGACCCAGTACTTC. Protein sequence: CASSFGGTAQETQYF.